This T cell receptor beta chain originates from a study of shared clonotypes between healthy human individuals. Background on the study: The study drew on a couple of women and a few men aged 18 to 49 as donors.

The assay was immunoSEQ multiplex PCR, and TCRdb's table has in-frame clones only and misses some. The sample holds approximately 980,000 clones, 60% to 85% seen once. Specimen: memory CD4+ T cells sorted from blood. The subset: CD45RA-negative fraction. The TCR was taken from a man aged 18 to 35 in good health.

The DNA of the CDR3 is TGTGCCAGTAGTACACAACAGGGATACGAGCAGTACTTC. This sequence encodes CASSTQQGYEQYF. V usage is TRBV19 and J usage is TRBJ2-7; perhaps TRBD1 as D (6 bases). Germline assignment: CDR1 LNHDA and CDR2 SQIVND (reference sequence). V was pared by 4 bases and J by 4 bases, with 11 bases between. The CDR3 has 13 amino acids.